One sample yielded the 5 T cell receptor beta chains listed below, sequenced in a study of OX40 agonist ivuxolimab in advanced cancers. Using immunoSEQ multiplex PCR, the repertoire was profiled, and TCRdb retains in-frame clones only, with some absent. The sample has about 63,000 clones, about 81% seen once. The source material was CD4+ or CD8+ T cells sorted from blood, sampled in a trial of the OX40 agonist ivuxolimab. The receptors derive from an adult with an advanced solid tumor such as melanoma, head and neck, liver or kidney cancer.

The chain joins TRBV5-1 to TRBJ2-3; D is ambiguous. Trimming removed 7 bases from V and 0 bases from J, with 15 bases in between. Germline loops: CDR1 SGHRS, CDR2 YFSETQ. This CDR3 is built from 15 residues. The CDR3: CASHLKLGSTDTQYF. The DNA of the CDR3 is TGCGCCAGCCACCTTAAATTGGGGAGCACAGATACGCAGTATTTT.

This clone was observed a few times. The chain couples TRBV5-4 to TRBJ2-7; either TRBD1 or TRBD2 may supply D (7 bases each). This CDR3 region has 16 residues. V gave up 4 bases and J gave up 1 base, with 18 bases separating them. The V gene's germline CDR1 is SGHNT and CDR2 YYREEE (reference sequence). CDR3: CASSINRGLRSYEQYF. In DNA form, the CDR3 reads TGTGCCAGCAGCATTAACAGGGGACTAAGGTCCTACGAGCAGTACTTC.

The chain employs TRBV6-5 and TRBJ1-5, with D possibly matching TRBD1 (5 bases). Trimming removed 6 bases from V and 0 bases from J, with 12 bases in between. The CDR3 is 15 residues long. CDR1 and CDR2 (germline): MNHEY, SVGAGI. CDR3 sequence reads: CASRRDSYSNQPQHF. CDR3 sequence (DNA): TGTGCCAGCAGGCGAGACAGCTATAGCAATCAGCCCCAGCATTTT.

The V call is TRBV6-5, the J call TRBJ2-5; 9 bases line up with TRBD1. J gave up 8 bases and V 4 bases, and 8 bases lay outside the gene matches. This CDR3 has 14 amino acids. CDR1 is MNHEY and CDR2 is SVGAGI in the germline V gene. Here the CDR3 reads CASSSVPGQGTQYF. In DNA, the CDR3 is TGTGCCAGCAGTTCCGTCCCGGGACAGGGAACCCAGTACTTC.

The rearrangement uses TRBV9 and TRBJ2-7; 11 bases fit TRBD2. The CDR3 has 14 residues. Germline V lookup: CDR1 SGDLS, CDR2 YYNGEE. The junction had 0 bases not matched to a gene; V was cut back by 0 bases and J by 4 bases. CDR3 nucleotides: TGTGCCAGCAGCGTAGTAGCGGGGGGGTACGAGCAGTACTTC. Translated, it gives CASSVVAGGYEQYF.